This entry lists 26 T cell receptor beta chains sequenced from one sample in a study of blood T cell repertoires in COVID-19. Assay used: immunoSEQ multiplex PCR; TCRdb lists only in-frame clones, some missing. The sample yields about 220,000 clones, 82% seen once. The sequenced material came from PBMCs or T cells enriched from blood (not recorded which). These receptors came from a woman aged 60-75 years who had recovered from COVID-19.

Written as DNA, the CDR3 is TGTGCCAGCAGCCTCAGAGGCGGAAACACCATATATTTT. Protein product: CASSLRGGNTIYF. The chain recombines TRBV14 with TRBJ1-3; no clear D gene. CDR1 SGHDN and CDR2 FVKESK come from the germline V gene. V was cut by 4 bases and J by 4 bases, with 8 bases left in between. The CDR3 is 13 residues long.

CDR3 nucleotides: TGTGCCAGTAGTACCGGGACAGAAGTTTACGAGCAGTACTTC. It encodes CASSTGTEVYEQYF. The V call is TRBV19, the J call TRBJ2-7; 7 bases are shared with TRBD1. Germline-derived CDR1 and CDR2 are LNHDA and SQIVND (reference sequence). This CDR3 has 14 amino acids. Losses at the gene ends were 4 bases for V and 4 bases for J; bases not matched to a gene: 7. Together with reference TRBV19 and TRBJ2-7, the CDR3 gives the full variable domain: DGGITQSPKYLFRKEGQNVTLSCEQNLNHDAMYWYRQDPGQGLRLIYYSQIVNDFQKGDIAEGYSVSREKKESFPLTVTSAQKNPTAFYLCASSTGTEVYEQYFGPGTRLTVT.

The chain is built from TRBV4-3 and TRBJ1-2, with TRBD1 as a possible D gene (5 bases). The CDR3 is 14 residues long. V was pared by 1 base and J by 2 bases, with 8 bases between. CDR1 and CDR2 (germline): LGHNA, YSLEER. In DNA form, the CDR3 reads TGCGCCAGCAGCCAAGCGGCAGGGAACTATGGCTACACCTTC. This sequence encodes CASSQAAGNYGYTF.

The rearrangement uses TRBV7-9 and TRBJ1-6; TRBD1 agrees at 11 bases. The CDR3 has 14 amino acids. Germline V gives CDR1 SEHNR, CDR2 FQNEAQ (reference sequence). With 5 bases clipped from V and 10 bases from J, the junction kept 4 bases outside the gene matches. CDR3 DNA sequence: TGTGCCAGCAGCCCCTGGACAGGGGGCTCACCCCTCCACTTT. Translation gives CASSPWTGGSPLHF.

This sequence joins TRBV12-5 and TRBJ1-5; D is ambiguous. V was cut by 6 bases and J by 5 bases, with 11 bases left in between. The CDR3 loop spans 13 amino acids. CDR1 and CDR2 (germline): LGHNT, FRNRAP. CDR3 sequence (DNA): TGTGCTAGTGGCCGGGATGGGTATCAGCCCCAGCATTTT. As protein: CASGRDGYQPQHF.

V gene TRBV18 combines with J gene TRBJ1-2, with D uncertain. The CDR3 runs to 15 residues. V was shortened by 0 bases and J by 5 bases, with 13 bases between the two germline ends. CDR1 is KGHSH and CDR2 is LQKENI in the germline V gene. CDR3 amino acids: CASSPPTTTRYGYTF. Written as DNA, the CDR3 is TGTGCCAGCTCACCACCGACGACAACTCGTTATGGCTACACCTTC.

In this sample, this clone turned up once. This rearrangement joins TRBV25-1 to TRBJ1-2, with 9 bases lining up with TRBD1. The germline CDR1 and CDR2 sequences are MGHDK and SYGVNS. The ends lost 0 bases at V and 2 bases at J; junction bases unmatched: 4. The CDR3 spans 16 residues. The CDR3 coding sequence is TGTGCCAGCAGTGAATATACAGGACAGGGGAACTATGGCTACACCTTC. This encodes CASSEYTGQGNYGYTF.

The rearrangement uses TRBV7-3 and TRBJ2-1; 9 bases map to TRBD1. The trim removed 5 bases at V and 10 bases at J, leaving 9 bases unmatched. Germline CDR1 reads SGHTA; CDR2 reads FQGTGA. The CDR3 extends over 14 amino acids. CDR3 residues: CASSPPGQGREQFF. The CDR3 DNA follows: TGTGCCAGCAGCCCCCCGGGACAGGGACGCGAGCAGTTCTTC.

The chain recombines TRBV9 with TRBJ1-2; 8 nucleotides align to TRBD1. Germline loops: CDR1 SGDLS, CDR2 YYNGEE. V dropped 3 bases and J dropped 4; count of bases not matched to a gene: 5. CDR3 length: 14 amino acids. The CDR3 nucleotides read TGTGCCAGCAGCGGAATACAGGGGGGCTATGGCTACACCTTC. The encoded protein is CASSGIQGGYGYTF.

In its sample, this clone was seen once. The genes are TRBV15 and TRBJ1-4; D perhaps matches TRBD1 (6 bases). The germline V gene encodes CDR1 LNHNV and CDR2 YYDKDF (reference sequence). The CDR3 contains 15 residues. V was trimmed by 1 base and J by 7 bases, leaving 13 bases between them. CDR3 residues: CATSRAGGHGEKLFF. The CDR3, as DNA: TGTGCCACCAGCAGAGCGGGGGGCCACGGTGAAAAACTGTTTTTT.

This clone has a single count. The rearrangement uses TRBV6-6 and TRBJ1-2; D is undetermined. This CDR3 contains 14 residues. Germline CDR1 reads MNHNY; CDR2 reads SVGAGI (reference sequence). V was cut by 3 bases and J by 3 bases, with 11 bases left in between. DNA of the CDR3: TGTGCCAGCAGTTATTCTCTCGGGTACTATGGCTACACCTTC. Translation gives CASSYSLGYYGYTF.

The V gene is TRBV3-1 (or the pseudogene TRBV3-2), the J gene TRBJ2-3; 7 bases map to TRBD2. After removal of 2 bases from V and 9 bases from J, the junction contained 11 bases not matched to a gene. The CDR3 totals 15 residues. Germline lookup yields CDR1 LGHDT and CDR2 YNNKEL (reference sequence). CDR3 nucleotides: TGTGCCAGCAGCCAAACCATCAGACTAGCTGGCACGCAGTATTTT. This encodes CASSQTIRLAGTQYF.

This chain joins TRBV27 and TRBJ2-6; TRBD1 might be the D (5 bases). The CDR3 is 16 residues long. Germline V gene data show CDR1 as MNHEY and CDR2 as SMNVEV (reference sequence). V was cut by 6 bases and J by 2 bases, with 14 bases left in between. The chain's CDR3 is CASSPRAGTGANVLTF. In nucleotides, the CDR3 is TGTGCCAGCAGCCCCCGGGCAGGGACTGGGGCCAACGTCCTGACTTTC.

The rearrangement uses TRBV6-5 and TRBJ1-5, with 7 nucleotides matching TRBD1. The V segment lost 7 bases and the J segment 2 bases; nucleotides outside the gene matches: 5. Germline CDR1 reads MNHEY; CDR2 reads SVGAGI. The CDR3 totals 14 residues. CDR3 loop: CASNPTGGNQPQHF. For the CDR3, the DNA is TGTGCCAGCAACCCTACAGGGGGCAATCAGCCCCAGCATTTT.

This clone was seen more than once but under ten times. The V gene is TRBV5-8, the J gene TRBJ1-5; perhaps TRBD1 as D (5 bases). The V and J ends lost 3 bases and 4 bases respectively, with 8 bases between them. The CDR3 runs to 13 residues. Germline assignment: CDR1 SGHTS and CDR2 YDEGEE. The CDR3: CASSWGENQPQHF. CDR3 sequence (DNA): TGTGCCAGCAGCTGGGGGGAGAATCAGCCCCAGCATTTT. Together with reference TRBV5-8 and TRBJ1-5, the CDR3 gives the full variable domain: EAGVTQSPTHLIKTRGQQATLRCSPISGHTSVYWYQQALGLGLQFLLWYDEGEERNRGNFPPRFSGRQFPNYSSELNVNALELEDSALYLCASSWGENQPQHFGDGTRLSIL.

The chain employs TRBV19 and TRBJ1-6, with unresolved D. Between the trimmed V and J ends, which lost 7 bases and 7 bases, there was a span of 17 bases. Per the germline V gene, CDR1 is LNHDA and CDR2 is SQIVND (reference sequence). The CDR3 length is 15 residues. The chain's CDR3 is CASTPGRLTNSPLHF. In nucleotides, the CDR3 is TGTGCCAGTACCCCCGGCAGGTTGACAAATTCACCCCTCCACTTT.

V and J are TRBV6-6 and TRBJ2-3, with D perhaps matching TRBD1 (5 bases). The CDR3 is 14 amino acids. V shed 6 bases and J shed 4 bases, with 14 bases lying between them. The germline CDR1 and CDR2 sequences are MNHNY and SVGAGI (reference sequence). In DNA, the CDR3 is TGTGCCAGCAGGCCAGGGTCCGTCCCAGATACGCAGTATTTT. It encodes CASRPGSVPDTQYF.

This clone was recorded a few times. The chain has TRBV6-1 and TRBJ1-5; no firm D call. This CDR3 comprises 14 residues. Looked up from germline, CDR1 is MNHNS and CDR2 is SASEGT. Trimming stripped 2 bases from V and 4 bases from J, with 9 bases between. CDR3 nucleotide sequence: TGTGCCAGCAGTGAACAGCCCAGGAATCAGCCCCAGCATTTT. It translates to CASSEQPRNQPQHF.

This clone was seen a handful of times. The V and J genes are TRBV3-1 (or the pseudogene TRBV3-2) and TRBJ1-6, with 7 bases aligning to TRBD1. V lost 1 base, J lost 7 bases, and 7 bases stayed unmatched. Germline V gene sequence: CDR1 LGHDT, CDR2 YNNKEL (reference sequence). The length of the CDR3 is 16 residues. The CDR3 reads CASSQGPGQLNSPLHF. The CDR3 coding sequence is TGTGCCAGCAGCCAAGGACCGGGACAGCTAAATTCACCCCTCCACTTT.

The chain recombines TRBV5-1 with TRBJ1-3; D unclear. There are 15 residues in the CDR3. Trimming took 4 bases from V and 4 from J, leaving 15 bases between them. Germline V CDR1 and CDR2: SGHRS, YFSETQ. DNA for the CDR3: TGCGCCAGCAGCCCCACGGGAGGGCCCGGAAACACCATATATTTT. This translates into CASSPTGGPGNTIYF.

V usage is TRBV27 and J usage is TRBJ2-7, with TRBD1 matching 11 bases. The germline gives CDR1 MNHEY, CDR2 SMNVEV (reference sequence). The CDR3 has 14 amino acids. V lost 5 bases to trimming and J lost 4 bases; unmatched junction nucleotides: 4. The CDR3 spells CASSTDRGPYEQYF. The CDR3 DNA is TGTGCCAGCAGTACGGACAGGGGGCCATACGAGCAGTACTTC.

The chain carries TRBV2 and TRBJ1-4, with D tentatively TRBD1 (5 bases). Trimming cost V 6 bases and J 4 bases, with 12 bases left between them. This CDR3 has 14 amino acids. Germline V gene lookup returns CDR1 SNHLY and CDR2 FYNNEI. CDR3 sequence: CASSRDLNNEKLFF. CDR3 DNA sequence: TGTGCCAGCAGCCGGGACTTGAATAATGAAAAACTGTTTTTT. Based on the CDR3 plus reference TRBV2 and TRBJ1-4, the full variable domain is EPEVTQTPSHQVTQMGQEVILRCVPISNHLYFYWYRQILGQKVEFLVSFYNNEISEKSEIFDDQFSVERPDGSNFTLKIRSTKLEDSAMYFCASSRDLNNEKLFFGSGTQLSVL.

The CDR3 DNA reads as TGTGCCAGCTCACCAATCATGAACACTGAAGCTTTCTTT. This sequence encodes CASSPIMNTEAFF. The genes are TRBV18 and TRBJ1-1; D gene unclear. The CDR3 sequence is 13 residues long. CDR1 and CDR2 from the germline V gene are KGHSH and LQKENI. Deletions cut 2 bases from V and 0 bases from J, with 4 bases between. Full variable domain (outside the CDR3, taken from reference TRBV18 and TRBJ1-1): NAGVMQNPRHLVRRRGQEARLRCSPMKGHSHVYWYRQLPEEGLKFMVYLQKENIIDESGMPKERFSAEFPKEGPSILRIQQVVRGDSAAYFCASSPIMNTEAFFGQGTRLTVV.

The chain recombines TRBV7-6 with TRBJ1-4; D is uncertain. CDR3 size: 13 residues. Germline-derived CDR1 and CDR2 are SGHVS and FNYEAQ. The germline V and J ends were trimmed by 3 bases and 5 bases, with 7 bases remaining between them. Here the CDR3 DNA reads TGTGCCAGCAGCTTCCAAACAAATGAAAAACTGTTTTTT. This codes for CASSFQTNEKLFF.

The chain carries TRBV12-3 or TRBV12-4 and TRBJ2-4; D uncertain. CDR3 length: 13 amino acids. Trimming cost V 2 bases and J 8 bases, with 10 bases left between them. Written as DNA, the CDR3 is TGTGCCAGCAGTTTAAAGGAGTCGGACATTCAGTACTTC. Translated: CASSLKESDIQYF.

This chain joins TRBV3-1 (or the pseudogene TRBV3-2) and TRBJ1-5; D remains unclear. This CDR3 comprises 14 residues. Trimming removed 1 base at V and 9 bases at J, with 13 bases between. Germline assignment: CDR1 LGHDT and CDR2 YNNKEL (reference sequence). CDR3 in amino acids: CASSQGRTNGPQHF. The CDR3 DNA reads as TGTGCCAGCAGCCAAGGGAGGACTAATGGGCCCCAGCATTTT.